Below are 6 T cell receptor beta chains sequenced from a single sample in a study of OX40 agonist ivuxolimab in advanced cancers. Libraries were prepared by immunoSEQ multiplex PCR; TCRdb keeps only in-frame clonotypes and omits some of them. The sample includes about 62,000 clones, more than 65% of them seen just once. The sample consisted of CD4+ or CD8+ T cells sorted from blood, taken in a trial of the OX40 agonist ivuxolimab. The source is an adult with an advanced solid tumor such as melanoma, head and neck, liver or kidney cancer.

V gene TRBV27 combines with J gene TRBJ1-1, with D tentatively TRBD1 (6 bases). Deletions cut 5 bases from V and 0 bases from J, with 7 bases between. Germline V lookup: CDR1 MNHEY, CDR2 SMNVEV (reference sequence). There are 13 residues in the CDR3. The chain's CDR3 is CASSRTVNTEAFF. The CDR3 nucleotides are TGTGCCAGCAGTCGGACAGTGAACACTGAAGCTTTCTTT.

The chain joins TRBV29-1 to TRBJ2-2, with 9 bases lining up with TRBD2. V lost 6 bases, J lost 5 bases, and 10 bases stayed unmatched. The CDR3 runs to 15 residues. Germline V gives CDR1 SQVTM, CDR2 ANQGSEA. CDR3 residues: CSVGSAGGPTGELFF. As DNA, the CDR3 is TGCAGCGTAGGCTCTGCGGGGGGGCCGACCGGGGAGCTGTTTTTT.

The chain couples TRBV28 to TRBJ1-2, with TRBD1 as a possible D gene (5 bases). The germline gives CDR1 MDHEN, CDR2 SYDVKM. Trimming shortened V by 3 bases and J by 8 bases, and 16 bases separated the two germline ends. This CDR3 is 14 amino acids long. The CDR3 sequence: CASSFRTIFLGYTF. The CDR3, as DNA: TGTGCCAGCAGTTTCAGGACAATCTTCCTCGGCTACACCTTC.

This chain joins TRBV2 and TRBJ2-7; possible D gene TRBD2, 6 bases. Germline assignment: CDR1 SNHLY and CDR2 FYNNEI. CDR3 size: 13 residues. V was cut by 4 bases and J by 3 bases, with 10 bases left in between. For the CDR3, the DNA is TGTGCCAGCAGTGGGGGGGACGGCTACGAGCAGTACTTC. As protein: CASSGGDGYEQYF.

This clone was seen more than once but under ten times. The chain combines TRBV18 with TRBJ1-2, with D uncertain. The CDR3 totals 12 residues. Germline V CDR1 and CDR2: KGHSH, LQKENI. V shed 6 bases and J shed 2 bases, with 7 bases lying between them. The CDR3 here is CASSRPNYGYTF. DNA for the CDR3: TGTGCCAGCTCCCGCCCAAACTATGGCTACACCTTC.

The chain combines TRBV28 with TRBJ1-5, with D perhaps TRBD1 (6 bases). Trimming stripped 4 bases from V and 3 bases from J, with 7 bases between. Per germline, CDR1 MDHEN and CDR2 SYDVKM. The CDR3 is 13 residues long. The CDR3 DNA is TGTGCCAGCAGTTGGGACAACAATCAGCCCCAGCATTTT. This encodes CASSWDNNQPQHF. Together with reference TRBV28 and TRBJ1-5, the CDR3 gives the full variable domain: DVKVTQSSRYLVKRTGEKVFLECVQDMDHENMFWYRQDPGLGLRLIYFSYDVKMKEKGDIPEGYSVSREKKERFSLILESASTNQTSMYLCASSWDNNQPQHFGDGTRLSIL.